This T cell receptor beta chain stems from a study of OX40 agonist ivuxolimab in advanced cancers. The protocol was immunoSEQ multiplex PCR, while the TCRdb copy is restricted to in-frame clones and leaves out a portion. The sample carries 57,000 or so clones, roughly 89% recorded once. V lost 5 bases and J lost 8, with 12 bases in between. CDR1 is SGHTA, CDR2 FQGNSA, per germline. This CDR3 region has 13 residues. The clonotype originates from an adult with an advanced solid tumor such as melanoma, head and neck, liver or kidney cancer. This chain connects TRBV7-2 to TRBJ1-4, with D maybe TRBD1 (5 bases). The sample in question was CD4+ or CD8+ T cells sorted from blood, obtained in a trial of the OX40 agonist ivuxolimab. The CDR3 nucleotides are TGTGCCAGCAGCCCGGGGGTACGGGAAAAACTGTTTTTT. Encoded protein: CASSPGVREKLFF.